This T cell receptor (beta chain) came from a study of T-cell reconstitution after alpha-beta-depleted transplantation in children. Germline CDR1 is LGHNA and CDR2 is YNFKEQ. V was pared by 0 bases and J by 7 bases, with 10 bases of the junction left unmatched. The CDR3 is 19 amino acids. The TCRbeta library was prepared with unique molecular identifiers. Using its own MiXCR run on the PCR reads, TCRdb lists one record per CDR3 protein. The table lists 300,000 to 350,000 distinct CDR3 sequences, approximately 20% of them singletons. This clonotype came up a few times. Its antigen is as yet unknown. General observations from the study: Alpha-beta T cells about two months after transplant reportedly derived from several hundred expanded graft clones. Some patients' high day-60 TCRbeta diversity was attributed to recipient cells surviving conditioning. One year post-transplant, T-cell counts and diversity were largely derived from T cells produced anew.

This sequence was found in a male patient younger than 18 who had a stem cell transplant for acute lymphoblastic leukemia, so the T cells may come from the graft donor. The chain uses TRBV4-2 and TRBJ2-3, with 16 bases matching TRBD2. The specimen was PBMCs, mostly from graft donor cells, collected 180 days after TCRalphabeta/CD19-depleted stem cell transplant. As DNA, the CDR3 is TGTGCCAGCAGCCAAGAGGGACGGGGGACTAGCGGGAGGGGATATACGCAGTATTTT. Translated: CASSQEGRGTSGRGYTQYF.